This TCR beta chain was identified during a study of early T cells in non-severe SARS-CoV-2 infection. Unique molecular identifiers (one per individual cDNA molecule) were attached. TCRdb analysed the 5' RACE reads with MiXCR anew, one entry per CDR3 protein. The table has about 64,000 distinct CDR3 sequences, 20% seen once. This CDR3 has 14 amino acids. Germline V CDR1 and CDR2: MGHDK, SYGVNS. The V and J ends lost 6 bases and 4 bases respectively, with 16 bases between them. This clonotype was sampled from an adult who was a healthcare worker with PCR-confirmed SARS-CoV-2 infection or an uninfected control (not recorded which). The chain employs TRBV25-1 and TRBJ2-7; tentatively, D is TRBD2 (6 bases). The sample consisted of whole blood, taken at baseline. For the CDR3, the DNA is TGTGCCAGCAGCAACCCGGAGGGGTCTTACGAGCAGTACTTC. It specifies CASSNPEGSYEQYF.